A selection of T cell receptor beta chains follows, all from one sample in a study of blood T cell repertoires in COVID-19. Profiling relied on immunoSEQ multiplex PCR, and the TCRdb table lists in-frame clones only, not all of them. The sample holds roughly 43,000 clones, about 88% seen once. The sample was peripheral blood. Receptors were obtained from a woman in her 70s in a cohort sampled during active COVID-19. Both conserved end residues are part of each CDR3. A D gene is named only where the DNA matches it firmly. The listing skips clone size in some rows; elsewhere it reads once, few, many or a size class.

clone_size	cdr3_length	v_call	j_call	d_call	cdr3_nt	cdr3_aa
NA	11	TRBV3-1/TRBV3-2	TRBJ2-3	NA	TGTGCCAGCACCCAGGGGGGTACGCAGTATTTT	CASTQGGTQYF
NA	12	TRBV7-2	TRBJ1-5	TRBD1	TGTGCCAGCAGCCCCAGGGGGCAGCCCCAGCATTTT	CASSPRGQPQHF
NA	14	TRBV2	TRBJ2-5	NA	TGTGCCAGCAGTGTCTCAGGGTTCCAAGAGACCCAGTACTTC	CASSVSGFQETQYF
NA	14	TRBV28	TRBJ1-2	NA	TGTGCCAGCAGTGCCGGGACTGACTATGGAGGCTACACCTTC	CASSAGTDYGGYTF
NA	15	TRBV28	TRBJ1-4	TRBD1	TGTGCCAGCAGTGTAGGGACAGGGGGCCATGAAAAACTGTTTTTT	CASSVGTGGHEKLFF
few	12	TRBV2	TRBJ1-6	NA	TGTGCCAGCTTAAGAGATAATTCACCCCTCCACTTT	CASLRDNSPLHF
NA	13	TRBV18	TRBJ2-7	NA	TGTGCCAGCTCACCCGAGACAGTCTACGAGCAGTACTTC	CASSPETVYEQYF
NA	16	TRBV27	TRBJ2-7	TRBD2	TGTGCCAGCAGTTTATCCTCTAGCGGGAGCCCCTACGAGCAGTACTTC	CASSLSSSGSPYEQYF
NA	15	TRBV10-3	TRBJ2-2	TRBD1	TGTGCCATCAGCGGGGACAGGGGTGGCACCGGGGAGCTGTTTTTT	CAISGDRGGTGELFF
NA	17	TRBV4-2	TRBJ1-1	NA	TGTGCCAGCAGCCAAGTTAACTTTGAGCGGGTTCGGGGAAAAGCTTTCTTT	CASSQVNFERVRGKAFF
NA	13	TRBV5-6	TRBJ1-1	NA	TGTGCCAGCAGTGACACCCCGAACACTGAAGCTTTCTTT	CASSDTPNTEAFF
NA	11	TRBV2	TRBJ2-2	NA	TGTGCCAGCAGGGCAGGCGGGGAGCTGTTTTTT	CASRAGGELFF
NA	10	TRBV28	TRBJ1-1	NA	TGTGCCAGCACGCGAGGAGAGGCTTTCTTT	CASTRGEAFF
NA	18	TRBV6-2/TRBV6-3	TRBJ2-3	TRBD2	TGTGCCAGCAGTTCCCCGGCGAGATTAGCGGGAGCGCGGGTTACGCAGTATTTT	CASSSPARLAGARVTQYF
NA	15	TRBV5-4	TRBJ1-2	NA	TGTGCCAGCAGCTTGCGGGGGGCAAGAAACTATGGCTACACCTTC	CASSLRGARNYGYTF
once	13	TRBV2	TRBJ2-7	TRBD2	TGTGCCAGCAGTACCCGGACTAGCGGGACACTGGACTTC	CASSTRTSGTLDF
NA	17	TRBV19	TRBJ2-3	TRBD2	TGTGCCAGTAGTCCCTATGTAGCGGGCCTTAGCACAGATACGCAGTATTTT	CASSPYVAGLSTDTQYF
NA	14	TRBV5-1	TRBJ2-7	TRBD1	TGCGCCAGCAGCCTCGGGACAGGGGGCTACGAGCAGTACTTC	CASSLGTGGYEQYF
NA	14	TRBV11-1	TRBJ2-5	TRBD1	TGTGCCAGCAGCCAAACAGGGGCGGACGAGACCCAGTACTTC	CASSQTGADETQYF
NA	14	TRBV5-1	TRBJ2-7	NA	TGCGCCAGCAGCTTAGGAGGGTACACCTACGAGCAGTACTTC	CASSLGGYTYEQYF
few	14	TRBV4-1	TRBJ2-2	NA	TGCGCCAGCAGCCAGGCCTCCAACACCGGGGAGCTGTTTTTT	CASSQASNTGELFF
NA	13	TRBV6-1	TRBJ2-3	NA	TGTGCCAGCAGTGAAGCGTTTAAAGATACGCAGTATTTT	CASSEAFKDTQYF
NA	16	TRBV28	TRBJ2-1	TRBD1	TGTGCCAGCAGTTTATTCCCAGGCAGGGGGCGGAATGAGCAGTTCTTC	CASSLFPGRGRNEQFF
NA	15	TRBV7-6	TRBJ2-7	NA	TGTGCCAGCAGTCCTGGAGGGCCAAGGACCTACGAGCAGTACTTC	CASSPGGPRTYEQYF
NA	16	TRBV7-9	TRBJ2-1	NA	TGTGCCAGCAGCTCCACTTTAGCGGCTACCTACAATGAGCAGTTCTTC	CASSSTLAATYNEQFF